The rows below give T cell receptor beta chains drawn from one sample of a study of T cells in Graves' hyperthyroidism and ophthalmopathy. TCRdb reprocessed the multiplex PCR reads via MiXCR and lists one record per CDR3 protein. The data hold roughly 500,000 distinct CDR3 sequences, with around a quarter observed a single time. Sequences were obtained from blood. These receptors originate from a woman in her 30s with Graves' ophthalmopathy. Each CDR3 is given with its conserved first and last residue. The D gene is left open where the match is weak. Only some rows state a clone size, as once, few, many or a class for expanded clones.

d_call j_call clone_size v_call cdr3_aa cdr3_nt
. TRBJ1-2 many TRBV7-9 CASSQTSNYGYTF TGTGCCAGCAGCCAGACATCTAACTATGGCTACACCTTC
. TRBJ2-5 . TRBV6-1 CASRALGGETQYF TGTGCCAGCAGGGCCCTTGGGGGGGAGACCCAGTACTTC
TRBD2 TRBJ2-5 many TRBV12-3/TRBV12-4 CASTDGLAGETQYF TGTGCCAGCACCGACGGACTAGCAGGCGAGACCCAGTACTTC
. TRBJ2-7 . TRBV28 CASSFIAQFGEQYF TGTGCCAGCAGTTTTATTGCCCAGTTCGGCGAGCAGTACTTC
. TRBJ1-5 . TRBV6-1 CASSEKRNQPQHF TGTGCCAGCAGTGAAAAACGGAATCAGCCCCAGCATTTT
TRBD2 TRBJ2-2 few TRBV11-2 CASSPLYAGGTGELFF TGTGCCAGCAGCCCCCTCTATGCGGGGGGGACCGGGGAGCTGTTTTTT
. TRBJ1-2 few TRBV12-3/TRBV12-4 CASSFGTTYTF TGTGCCAGCAGTTTCGGCACGACGTACACCTTC
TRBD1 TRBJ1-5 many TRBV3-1 CASSQGTGVGNQPQHF TGTGCCAGCAGCCAAGGGACAGGGGTTGGCAATCAGCCCCAGCATTTT
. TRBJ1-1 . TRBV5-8 CASSSGAPGAFF TGTGCCAGCAGCTCAGGGGCGCCGGGAGCTTTCTTT
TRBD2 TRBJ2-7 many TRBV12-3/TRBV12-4 CASSPAGDEQYF TGTGCCAGCAGCCCCGCGGGGGACGAGCAGTACTTC
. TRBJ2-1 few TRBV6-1 CASSDGFNEQFF TGTGCCAGCAGTGACGGATTCAATGAGCAGTTCTTC
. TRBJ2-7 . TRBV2 CASSGLESYEQYF TGTGCCAGCAGCGGGTTGGAGTCCTACGAGCAGTACTTC
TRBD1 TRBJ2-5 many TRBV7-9 CASSFVSAGGETQYF TGTGCCAGCAGCTTCGTTTCGGCAGGGGGAGAGACCCAGTACTTC
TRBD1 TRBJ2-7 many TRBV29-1 CSVVVGTGGSYEQYF TGCAGCGTTGTGGTGGGGACAGGGGGATCCTACGAGCAGTACTTC
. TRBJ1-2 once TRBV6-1 CASTKPDSRSGYTF TGTGCCAGCACCAAGCCGGACAGCCGCTCTGGCTACACCTTC
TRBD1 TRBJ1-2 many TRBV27 CASSLLQGAPGYTF TGTGCCAGCAGTTTATTACAGGGGGCGCCTGGCTACACCTTC
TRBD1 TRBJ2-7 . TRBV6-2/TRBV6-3 CASGVSRRDSSYEQYF TGTGCCAGCGGGGTTTCTCGACGGGACAGCTCCTACGAGCAGTACTTC
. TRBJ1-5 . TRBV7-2 CASSSRGQSQPQHF TGTGCCAGCAGCTCCCGGGGGCAATCGCAGCCCCAGCATTTT
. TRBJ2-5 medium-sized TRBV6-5 CASSHRGAPLETQYF TGTGCCAGCAGCCACCGGGGGGCCCCCCTTGAGACCCAGTACTTC
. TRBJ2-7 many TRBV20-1 CSARGAYEQYF TGCAGTGCTAGAGGTGCATACGAGCAGTACTTC
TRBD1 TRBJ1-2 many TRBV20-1 CSVTRGQGNEGYTF TGCAGTGTTACCCGAGGACAGGGTAATGAAGGCTACACCTTC
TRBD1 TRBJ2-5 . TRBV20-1 CSARGQGGETQYF TGCAGTGCTAGGGGACAGGGGGGAGAGACCCAGTACTTC
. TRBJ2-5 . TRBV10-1 CASSLGGGEQETQYF TGCGCCAGCAGCCTGGGTGGGGGCGAGCAAGAGACCCAGTACTTC
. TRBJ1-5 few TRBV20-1 CSATSETGGRQPQHF TGCAGTGCTACCAGCGAAACAGGAGGCCGCCAGCCCCAGCATTTT
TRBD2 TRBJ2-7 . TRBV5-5 CASSPQRSGGTYEQYF TGTGCCAGCAGCCCCCAAAGGAGCGGGGGAACCTACGAGCAGTACTTC
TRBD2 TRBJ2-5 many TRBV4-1 CASSHQRGLQETQYF TGCGCCAGCAGCCATCAGCGGGGGTTACAAGAGACCCAGTACTTC
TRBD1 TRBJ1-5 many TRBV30 CAWRLAGGSSNQPQHF TGTGCCTGGAGGCTGGCAGGGGGTTCGAGCAATCAGCCCCAGCATTTT
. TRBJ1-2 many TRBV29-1 CSVIEGLQGYTF TGCAGCGTTATAGAAGGACTTCAAGGCTACACCTTC
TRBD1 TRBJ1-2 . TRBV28 CASSWDSGSKIGYTF TGTGCCAGCAGTTGGGACAGTGGAAGCAAAATTGGCTACACCTTC
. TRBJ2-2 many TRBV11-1 CASSFSSRTGELFF TGTGCCAGCAGCTTTAGCTCTCGGACCGGGGAGCTGTTTTTT
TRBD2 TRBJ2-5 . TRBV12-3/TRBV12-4 CASSSRGGGASETQYF TGTGCCAGCAGTTCACGTGGCGGGGGGGCGTCAGAGACCCAGTACTTC
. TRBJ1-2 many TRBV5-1 CASSLETGTVYGYTF TGCGCCAGCAGCTTGGAGACAGGCACTGTATATGGCTACACCTTC
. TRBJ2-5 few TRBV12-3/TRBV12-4 CASRGESWETQYF TGTGCCAGCAGGGGGGAGAGTTGGGAGACCCAGTACTTC
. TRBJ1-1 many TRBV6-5 CASSQGLGTEAFF TGTGCCAGCAGTCAGGGGTTGGGTACTGAAGCTTTCTTT
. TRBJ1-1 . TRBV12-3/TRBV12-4 CASEGPGEAFF TGTGCCAGCGAGGGGCCCGGTGAAGCTTTCTTT
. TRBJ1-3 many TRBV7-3 CASSYPGNTIYF TGTGCCAGCAGCTACCCTGGAAACACCATATATTTT
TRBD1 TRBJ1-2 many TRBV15 CATSRDRGTSYGYTF TGTGCCACCAGCAGAGACAGGGGGACTAGCTATGGCTACACCTTC
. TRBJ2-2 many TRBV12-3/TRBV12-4 CASSFEITGELFF TGTGCCAGCAGTTTCGAAATCACCGGGGAGCTGTTTTTT
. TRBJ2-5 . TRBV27 CASSNPQGPNLETQDF TGTGCCAGCAGTAACCCACAGGGACCGAATTTGGAGACCCAGGACTTC